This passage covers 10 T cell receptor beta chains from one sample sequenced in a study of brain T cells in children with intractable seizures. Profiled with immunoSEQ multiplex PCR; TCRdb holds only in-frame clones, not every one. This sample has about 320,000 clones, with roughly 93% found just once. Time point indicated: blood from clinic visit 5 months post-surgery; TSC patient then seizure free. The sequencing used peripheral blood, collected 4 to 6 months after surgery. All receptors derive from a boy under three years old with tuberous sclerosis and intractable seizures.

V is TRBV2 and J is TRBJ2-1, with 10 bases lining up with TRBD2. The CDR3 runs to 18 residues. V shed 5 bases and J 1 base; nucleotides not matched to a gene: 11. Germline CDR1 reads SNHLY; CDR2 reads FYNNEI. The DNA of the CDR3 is TGTGCCAGCAGTCGACTAGCGGGCCTTCCTACATCCTACAATGAGCAGTTCTTC. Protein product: CASSRLAGLPTSYNEQFF.

Here the CDR3 reads CSAKTRDRRYF. CDR3 sequence (DNA): TGCAGTGCTAAAACTCGGGACCGTCGATACTTC. The gene calls are TRBV20-1 and TRBJ2-5, with D tentatively TRBD1 or TRBD2 (5 bases each). Per germline, CDR1 DFQATT and CDR2 SNEGSKA (reference sequence). This CDR3 region has 11 residues. The V gene lost 4 bases and the J gene lost 14 bases, with 17 bases spanning the gap.

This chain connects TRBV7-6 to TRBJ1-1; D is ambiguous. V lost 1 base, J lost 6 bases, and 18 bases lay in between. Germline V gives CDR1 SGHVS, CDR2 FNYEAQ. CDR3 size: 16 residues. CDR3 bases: TGTGCCAGCAGCTTAGAGGGCGGGTCTGTCGTTTCTGAAGCTTTCTTT. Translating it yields CASSLEGGSVVSEAFF.

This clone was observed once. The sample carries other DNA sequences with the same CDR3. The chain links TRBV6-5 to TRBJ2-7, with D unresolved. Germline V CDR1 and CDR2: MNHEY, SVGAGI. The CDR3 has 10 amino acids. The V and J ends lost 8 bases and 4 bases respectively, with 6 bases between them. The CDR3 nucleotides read TGTGCCAGCGGATCTTACGAGCAGTACTTC. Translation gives CASGSYEQYF.

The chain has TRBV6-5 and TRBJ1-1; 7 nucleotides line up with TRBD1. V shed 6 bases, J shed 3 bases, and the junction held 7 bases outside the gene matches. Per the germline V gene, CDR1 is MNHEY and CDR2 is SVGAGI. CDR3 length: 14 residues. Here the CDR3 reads CASSLQGGYTEAFF. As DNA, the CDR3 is TGTGCCAGCAGCCTTCAGGGGGGCTACACTGAAGCTTTCTTT.

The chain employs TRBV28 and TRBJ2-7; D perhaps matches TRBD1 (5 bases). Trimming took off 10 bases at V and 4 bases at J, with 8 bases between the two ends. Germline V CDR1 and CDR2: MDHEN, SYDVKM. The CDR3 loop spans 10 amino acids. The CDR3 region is CATQGYEQYF. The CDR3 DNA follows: TGTGCCACCCAGGGTTACGAGCAGTACTTC. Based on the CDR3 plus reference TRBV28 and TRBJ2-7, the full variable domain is DVKVTQSSRYLVKRTGEKVFLECVQDMDHENMFWYRQDPGLGLRLIYFSYDVKMKEKGDIPEGYSVSREKKERFSLILESASTNQTSMYLCATQGYEQYFGPGTRLTVT.

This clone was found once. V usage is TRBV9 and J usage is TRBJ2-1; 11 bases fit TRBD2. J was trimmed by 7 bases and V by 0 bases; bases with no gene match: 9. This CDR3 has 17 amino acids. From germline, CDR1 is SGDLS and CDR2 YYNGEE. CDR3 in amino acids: CASSVAGTSGPSNEQFF. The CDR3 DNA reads TGTGCCAGCAGCGTAGCGGGGACTAGCGGCCCCTCGAATGAGCAGTTCTTC.

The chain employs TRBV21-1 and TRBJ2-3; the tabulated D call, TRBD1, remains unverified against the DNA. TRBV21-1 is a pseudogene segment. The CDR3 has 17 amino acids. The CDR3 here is CASSKPHRGNITDTQYF. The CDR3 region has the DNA TGTGCCAGCAGCAAGCCTCACAGGGGAAATATCACAGATACGCAGTATTTT.

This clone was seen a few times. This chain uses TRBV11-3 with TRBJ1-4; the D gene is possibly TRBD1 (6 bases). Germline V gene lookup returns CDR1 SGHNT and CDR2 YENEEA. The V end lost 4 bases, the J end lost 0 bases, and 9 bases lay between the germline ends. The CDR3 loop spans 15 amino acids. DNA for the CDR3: TGTGCCAGCAGCTGGGACACCGCAACTAATGAAAAACTGTTTTTT. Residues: CASSWDTATNEKLFF.

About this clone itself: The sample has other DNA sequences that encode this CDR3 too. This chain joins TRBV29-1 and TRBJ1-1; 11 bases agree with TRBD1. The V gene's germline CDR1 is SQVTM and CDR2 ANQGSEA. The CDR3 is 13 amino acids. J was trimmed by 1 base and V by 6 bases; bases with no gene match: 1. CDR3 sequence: CSVGTGGNTEAFF. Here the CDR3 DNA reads TGCAGCGTCGGGACAGGGGGGAACACTGAAGCTTTCTTT.